Described below is a single TCR beta chain sequence and its context. Its recognized antigen is unknown. Qualities for individual bases were not recorded, and no much larger clone is one base off. Receptor libraries were prepared by the immunoSEQ multiplex PCR assay. Not all clones reach the TCRdb copy of this immuneACCESS table, which keeps in-frame sequences only. Checked studies attribute under half of the gap to unresolved V genes and leave the rest unexplained. Here the sample has about 50,000 clones; 95% to 97% occur a single time. Clones ranked in the top ten supply 1.5% to 2% of the sample. The data stem from a study of control samples from healthy donors and cancer patients (dated by TCRdb to 2020 to 2021). Unmatched junction bases come to 6, with V trimmed by 0 bases and J by 6 bases. Sequences KGHSH (CDR1) and LQKENI (CDR2) are obtained from the germline V gene. The CDR3, from cysteine to phenylalanine, totals 16 residues. The retained sequence is limited to the CDR3, 48 bases, with the frame set at the first base.

The source material was blood. The chain is made from TRBV18 and TRBJ1-5; 9 bases in between match TRBD1. The TCR comes from a woman in her 30s in good health. This receptor has the CDR3 CASSPPQQGAGQPQHF. Read as DNA, the sequence is TGTGCCAGCTCACCACCTCAACAGGGGGCTGGTCAGCCCCAGCATTTT.